This is a list of T cell receptor beta chains from one sample in a study of OX40 agonist ivuxolimab in advanced cancers. Generated by immunoSEQ multiplex PCR, the TCRdb table keeps only in-frame clones and is missing some. Of more than 65,000 clones listed, around 85% are singletons. Specimen: CD4+ or CD8+ T cells sorted from blood, collected in a trial of the OX40 agonist ivuxolimab. Source of these receptors: an adult with an advanced solid tumor such as melanoma, head and neck, liver or kidney cancer. The CDR3 runs from the conserved cysteine through the conserved F or W. Each record gives: clone size, J gene, V gene, D gene, CDR3 length, CDR3 DNA, CDR3 protein. A D gene is named only where the DNA matches it firmly. Not all rows give a size; the values are once, few, many and, for expanded clones, a class.

NA TRBJ2-2 TRBV4-2 NA 14 TGTGCCAGCAGCCAAGAAGGGAACACCGGGGAGCTGTTTTTT CASSQEGNTGELFF
NA TRBJ1-5 TRBV6-4 NA 14 TGTGCCAGCAGTGCCCAAGACGGTGTGGGGCCCCAGCATTTT CASSAQDGVGPQHF
NA TRBJ2-6 TRBV19 TRBD1 18 TGTGCCAGTAGTATAAACAGGGGAACCGGCTCTGGGGCCAACGTCCTGACTTTC CASSINRGTGSGANVLTF
once TRBJ1-4 TRBV6-6 NA 14 TGTGCCAGCAGTTACGGGCCATTGACAGAAAAACTGTTTTTT CASSYGPLTEKLFF
NA TRBJ1-2 TRBV6-6 TRBD1 15 TGTGCCAGCAGTTACAAAGGGACAGGGGACTATGGCTACACCTTC CASSYKGTGDYGYTF
NA TRBJ1-3 TRBV2 NA 16 TGTGCCAGCAGTGAGGCCATCACCCTAGCTGGAAACACCATATATTTT CASSEAITLAGNTIYF
NA TRBJ2-5 TRBV7-2 NA 12 TGTGCCAGCAGCTTCCCGGGGTCAGCGCTGTACTTC CASSFPGSALYF
NA TRBJ2-5 TRBV7-2 TRBD2 16 TGTGCCAGCAGCTTGGGTAGCGGGGGGGCCAGGGAGACCCAGTACTTC CASSLGSGGARETQYF
NA TRBJ2-1 TRBV5-1 TRBD2 15 TGCGCCAGCAGCTCGAGCGGGAGCTCCTACAATGAGCAGTTCTTC CASSSSGSSYNEQFF
NA TRBJ2-2 TRBV7-3 NA 15 TGTGCCAGCAGCTTATTCCAGGGGAACACCGGGGAGCTGTTTTTT CASSLFQGNTGELFF
few TRBJ2-7 TRBV7-2 NA 16 TGTGCCAGCAGCTTAGTACGATTTAGTAAGTCCTACGAGCAGTACTTC CASSLVRFSKSYEQYF
NA TRBJ2-3 TRBV9 TRBD2 15 TGTGCCAGCAGAGAACTAGCGGGAAGAAGTGATACGCAGTATTTT CASRELAGRSDTQYF
NA TRBJ2-5 TRBV7-2 NA 13 TGTGCCAGCAGCTTGGGGGGTCGGAAGACCCAGTACTTC CASSLGGRKTQYF
NA TRBJ1-2 TRBV7-8 NA 14 TGTGCCAGCAGCCTAGAGCGTACCATCAATGGCTACACCTTC CASSLERTINGYTF
once TRBJ1-5 TRBV19 NA 17 TGTGCCAGTAGTCCAAGGGCTCGCGGATATAGCAATCAGCCCCAGCATTTT CASSPRARGYSNQPQHF
NA TRBJ1-1 TRBV6-5 NA 14 TGTGCCAGCAGTCCGGTCAGGGAAGGGGCTGAAGCTTTCTTT CASSPVREGAEAFF
NA TRBJ1-1 TRBV6-5 NA 13 TGTGCCAGCCTTCGGGGGGGTAGCACTGAAGCTTTCTTT CASLRGGSTEAFF
NA TRBJ2-5 TRBV11-2 NA 14 TGTGCCAGCAGCTTAGGAACAGAGAAAGAGACCCAGTACTTC CASSLGTEKETQYF
NA TRBJ2-3 TRBV11-2 NA 13 TGTGCCAGCGCCACCCCGGGGCCAGATACGCAGTATTTT CASATPGPDTQYF
NA TRBJ2-3 TRBV7-9 TRBD2 17 TGTGCCAGCAGTTATAGCTCCGGGACTAGCGGAGCAGATACGCAGTATTTT CASSYSSGTSGADTQYF
once TRBJ2-2 TRBV6-4 NA 14 TGTGCCAGCAGTAGCAGCGCGAACACCGGGGAGCTGTTTTTT CASSSSANTGELFF
NA TRBJ2-7 TRBV6-1 TRBD1 14 TGTGCCAGCAGTCGACAGGGGGCCACCTACGAGCAGTACTTC CASSRQGATYEQYF
NA TRBJ1-5 TRBV1 NA 19 TGCACCAGCAGCCAAGAGGGGGGACAGGGGGATAATAGCAATCAGCCCCAGCATTTT CTSSQEGGQGDNSNQPQHF
NA TRBJ2-7 TRBV19 NA 15 TGTGCCAGTAGTATCCGCCCCTCATGGACCTACGAGCAGTACTTC CASSIRPSWTYEQYF